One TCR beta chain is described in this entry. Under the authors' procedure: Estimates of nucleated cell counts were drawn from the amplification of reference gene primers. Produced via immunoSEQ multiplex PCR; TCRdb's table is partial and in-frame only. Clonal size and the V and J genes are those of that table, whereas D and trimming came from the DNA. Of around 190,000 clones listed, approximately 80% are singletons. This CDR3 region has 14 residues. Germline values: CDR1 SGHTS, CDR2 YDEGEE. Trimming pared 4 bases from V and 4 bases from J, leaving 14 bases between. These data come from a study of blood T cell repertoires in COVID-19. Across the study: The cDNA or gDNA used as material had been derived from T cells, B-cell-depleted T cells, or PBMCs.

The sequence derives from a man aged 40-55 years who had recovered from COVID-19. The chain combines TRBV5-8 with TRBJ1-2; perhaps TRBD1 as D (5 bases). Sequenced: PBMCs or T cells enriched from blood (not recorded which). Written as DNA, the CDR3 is TGTGCCAGCAGCCCTGGCCAGGGCGGCTATGGCTACACCTTC. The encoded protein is CASSPGQGGYGYTF.